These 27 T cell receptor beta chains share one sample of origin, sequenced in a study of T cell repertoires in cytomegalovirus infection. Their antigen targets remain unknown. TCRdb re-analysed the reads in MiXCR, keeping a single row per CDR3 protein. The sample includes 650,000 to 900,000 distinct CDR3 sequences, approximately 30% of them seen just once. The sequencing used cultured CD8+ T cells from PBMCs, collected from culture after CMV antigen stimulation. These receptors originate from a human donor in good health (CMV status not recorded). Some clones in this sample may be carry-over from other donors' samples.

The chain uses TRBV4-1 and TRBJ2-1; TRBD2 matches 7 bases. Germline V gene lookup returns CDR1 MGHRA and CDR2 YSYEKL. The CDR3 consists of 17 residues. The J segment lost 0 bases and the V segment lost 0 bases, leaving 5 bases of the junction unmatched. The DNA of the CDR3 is TGCGCCAGCAGCCAAGAGACGGGGGACTACTCCTACAATGAGCAGTTCTTC. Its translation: CASSQETGDYSYNEQFF.

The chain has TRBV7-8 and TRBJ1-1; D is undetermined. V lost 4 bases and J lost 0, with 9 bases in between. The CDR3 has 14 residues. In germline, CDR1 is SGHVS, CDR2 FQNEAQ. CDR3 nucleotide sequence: TGTGCCAGCAGCTCGTTGAAGCTGAACACTGAAGCTTTCTTT. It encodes CASSSLKLNTEAFF.

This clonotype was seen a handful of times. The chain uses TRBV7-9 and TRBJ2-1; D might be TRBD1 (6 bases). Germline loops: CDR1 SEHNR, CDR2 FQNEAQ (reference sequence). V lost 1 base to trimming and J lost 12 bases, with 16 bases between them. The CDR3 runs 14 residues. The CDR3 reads CASSLDDRGRGQFF. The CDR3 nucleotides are TGTGCCAGCAGCTTAGACGATCGCGGCAGGGGGCAGTTCTTC.

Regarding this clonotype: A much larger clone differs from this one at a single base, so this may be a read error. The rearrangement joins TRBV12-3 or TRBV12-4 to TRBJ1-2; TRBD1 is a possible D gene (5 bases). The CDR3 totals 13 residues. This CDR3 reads CTSSFGAAYGYTF. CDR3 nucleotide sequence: TGTACCAGCAGTTTCGGGGCTGCGTATGGCTACACCTTC.

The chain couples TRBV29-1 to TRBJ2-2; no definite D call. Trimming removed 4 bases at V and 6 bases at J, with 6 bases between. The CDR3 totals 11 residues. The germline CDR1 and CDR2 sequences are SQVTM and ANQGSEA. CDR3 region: CSVANAGELFF. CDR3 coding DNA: TGCAGCGTTGCAAATGCCGGGGAGCTGTTTTTT.

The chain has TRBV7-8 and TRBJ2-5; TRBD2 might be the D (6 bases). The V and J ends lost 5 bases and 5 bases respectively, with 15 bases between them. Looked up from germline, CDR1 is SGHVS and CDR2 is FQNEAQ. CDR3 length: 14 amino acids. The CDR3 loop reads CASSPTTGEETQYF. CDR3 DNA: TGTGCCAGCAGCCCGACTACGGGGGAGGAGACCCAGTACTTC.

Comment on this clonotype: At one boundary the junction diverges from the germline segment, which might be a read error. DNA for the CDR3: TGTGCCAGCAGCCAAGATGGGCTTTGGCAGAACTCTGGAAACACCATATATTTT. This encodes CASSQDGLWQNSGNTIYF. V gene TRBV4-1 combines with J gene TRBJ1-3; D unclear. The germline CDR1 and CDR2 sequences are MGHRA and YSYEKL. The CDR3 sequence is 18 residues long.

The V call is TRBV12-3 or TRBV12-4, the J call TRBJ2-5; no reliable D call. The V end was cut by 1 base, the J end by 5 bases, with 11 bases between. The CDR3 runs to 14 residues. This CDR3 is CASSLGPLGETQYF. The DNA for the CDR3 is TGTGCCAGCAGTTTAGGTCCTCTCGGGGAGACCCAGTACTTC.

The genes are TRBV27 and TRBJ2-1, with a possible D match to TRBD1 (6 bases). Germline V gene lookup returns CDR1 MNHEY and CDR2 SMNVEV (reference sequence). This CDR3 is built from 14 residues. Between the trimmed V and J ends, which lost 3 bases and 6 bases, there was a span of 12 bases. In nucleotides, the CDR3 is TGTGCCAGCAGTTTTTCTTTCAGGGGCAATGAGCAGTTCTTC. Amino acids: CASSFSFRGNEQFF.

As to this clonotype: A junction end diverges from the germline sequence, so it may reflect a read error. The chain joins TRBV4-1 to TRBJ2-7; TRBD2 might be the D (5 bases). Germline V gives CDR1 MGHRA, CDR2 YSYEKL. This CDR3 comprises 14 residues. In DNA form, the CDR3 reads TGCGCCAGCAGCCTACTTTTTGGACTCTACGAACAGTACTTC. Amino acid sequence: CASSLLFGLYEQYF.

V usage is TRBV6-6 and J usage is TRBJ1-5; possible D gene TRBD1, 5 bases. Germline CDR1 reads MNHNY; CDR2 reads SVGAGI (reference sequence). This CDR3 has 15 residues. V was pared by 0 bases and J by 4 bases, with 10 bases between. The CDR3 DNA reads TGTGCCAGCAGTTACTCAAGACAGCCTAATCAGCCCCAGCATTTT. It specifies CASSYSRQPNQPQHF.

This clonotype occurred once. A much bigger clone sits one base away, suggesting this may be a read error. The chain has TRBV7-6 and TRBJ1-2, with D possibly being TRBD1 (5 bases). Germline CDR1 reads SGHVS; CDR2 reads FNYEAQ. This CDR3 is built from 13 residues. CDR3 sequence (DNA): TGTGCCAACAGCTTCCCCGACAGCTATGGCTACACCTTC. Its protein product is CANSFPDSYGYTF.

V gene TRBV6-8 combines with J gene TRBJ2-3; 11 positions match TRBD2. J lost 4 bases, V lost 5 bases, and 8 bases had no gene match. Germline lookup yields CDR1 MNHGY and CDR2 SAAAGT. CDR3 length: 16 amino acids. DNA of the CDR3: TGTGCCAGCAGTCTCCATAGCGGGGGGGCATCAGATACGCAGTATTTT. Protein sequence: CASSLHSGGASDTQYF.

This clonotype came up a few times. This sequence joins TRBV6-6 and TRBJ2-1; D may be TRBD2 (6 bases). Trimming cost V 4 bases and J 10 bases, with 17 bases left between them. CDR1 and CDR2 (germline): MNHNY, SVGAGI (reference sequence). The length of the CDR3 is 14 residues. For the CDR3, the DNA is TGTGCCAGCAGTTCCGGGGGATACCGGCGGGAGCAGTTCTTC. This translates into CASSSGGYRREQFF.

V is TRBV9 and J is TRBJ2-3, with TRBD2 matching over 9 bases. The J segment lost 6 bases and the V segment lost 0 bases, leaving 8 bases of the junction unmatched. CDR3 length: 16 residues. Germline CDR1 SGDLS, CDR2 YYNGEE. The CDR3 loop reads CASSVAGGGAVDTQYF. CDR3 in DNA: TGTGCCAGCAGCGTAGCGGGCGGGGGGGCAGTGGATACGCAGTATTTT.

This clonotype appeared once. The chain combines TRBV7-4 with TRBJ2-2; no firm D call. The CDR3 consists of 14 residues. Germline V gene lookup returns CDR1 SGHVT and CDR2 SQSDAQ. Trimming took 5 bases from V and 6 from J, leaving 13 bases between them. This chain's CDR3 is CASSPPQISGELFF. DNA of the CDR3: TGTGCCAGCAGCCCCCCCCAGATCTCCGGGGAGCTGTTTTTT.

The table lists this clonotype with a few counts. CDR3: CASSSLSDRPPRGKGYTF. The CDR3 coding sequence is TGTGCCAGCAGTTCTCTATCGGACAGGCCCCCCCGAGGAAAGGGCTACACCTTC. The rearrangement joins TRBV2 to TRBJ1-2; 7 bases line up with TRBD1. Germline V gene lookup returns CDR1 SNHLY and CDR2 FYNNEI. The CDR3 is made up of 18 amino acids. After removal of 5 bases from V and 8 bases from J, the junction contained 23 bases not matched to a gene.

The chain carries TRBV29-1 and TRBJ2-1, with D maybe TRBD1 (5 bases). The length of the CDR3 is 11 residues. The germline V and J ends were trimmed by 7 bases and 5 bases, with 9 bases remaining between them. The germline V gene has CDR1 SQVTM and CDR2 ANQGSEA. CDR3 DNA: TGCAGCGCCCTGACAGACAATGAGCAGTTCTTC. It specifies CSALTDNEQFF.

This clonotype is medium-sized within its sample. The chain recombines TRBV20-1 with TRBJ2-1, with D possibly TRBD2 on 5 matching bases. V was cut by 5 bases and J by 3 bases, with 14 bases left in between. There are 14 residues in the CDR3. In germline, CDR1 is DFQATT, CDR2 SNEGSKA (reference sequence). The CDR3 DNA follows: TGCAGTGCTCCCTGGGAGCGCGACTACAATGAGCAGTTCTTC. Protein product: CSAPWERDYNEQFF.

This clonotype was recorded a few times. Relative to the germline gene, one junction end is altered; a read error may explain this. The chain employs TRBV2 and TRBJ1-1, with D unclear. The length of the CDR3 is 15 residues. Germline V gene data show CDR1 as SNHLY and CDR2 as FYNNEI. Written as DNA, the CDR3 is TGTGCCAGCAGGGTGGCGGATACCGCGAACACTGAGGCTTTCTTT. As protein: CASRVADTANTEAFF.

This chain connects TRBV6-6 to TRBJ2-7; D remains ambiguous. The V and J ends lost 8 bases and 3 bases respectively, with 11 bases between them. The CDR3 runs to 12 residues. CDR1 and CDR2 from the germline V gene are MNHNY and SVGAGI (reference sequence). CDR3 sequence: CASGGGLYEQYV. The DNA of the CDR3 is TGTGCCAGCGGTGGCGGCCTCTACGAGCAGTACGTC.

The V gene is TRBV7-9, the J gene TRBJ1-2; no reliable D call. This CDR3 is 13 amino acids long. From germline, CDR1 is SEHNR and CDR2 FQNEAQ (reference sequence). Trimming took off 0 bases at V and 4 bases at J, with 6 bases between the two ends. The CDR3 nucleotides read TGTGCCAGCAGCTTAGCGCACAGCTATGGCTACACCTTC. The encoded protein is CASSLAHSYGYTF.

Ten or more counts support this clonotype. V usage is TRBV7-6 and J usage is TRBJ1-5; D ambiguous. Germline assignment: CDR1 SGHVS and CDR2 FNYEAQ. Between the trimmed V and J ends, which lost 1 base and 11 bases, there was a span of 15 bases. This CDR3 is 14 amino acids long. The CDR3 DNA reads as TGTGCCAGCAGCTTAGATGCGTCGGCGACTACCCAGCATTTT. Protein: CASSLDASATTQHF.

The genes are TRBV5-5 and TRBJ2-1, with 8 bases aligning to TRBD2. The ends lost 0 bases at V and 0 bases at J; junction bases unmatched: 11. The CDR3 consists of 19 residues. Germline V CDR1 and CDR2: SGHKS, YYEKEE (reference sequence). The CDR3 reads CASSLEGAGALSSYNEQFF. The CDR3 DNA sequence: TGTGCCAGCAGCTTGGAGGGAGCGGGGGCCCTGAGCTCCTACAATGAGCAGTTCTTC.

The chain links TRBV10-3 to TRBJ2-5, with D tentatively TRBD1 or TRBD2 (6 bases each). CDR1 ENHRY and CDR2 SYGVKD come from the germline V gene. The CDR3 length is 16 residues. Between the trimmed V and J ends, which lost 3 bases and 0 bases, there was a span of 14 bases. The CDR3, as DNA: TGTGCCATCAGTGATCCGTGGAGGGACAACCAAGAGACCCAGTACTTC. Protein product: CAISDPWRDNQETQYF.

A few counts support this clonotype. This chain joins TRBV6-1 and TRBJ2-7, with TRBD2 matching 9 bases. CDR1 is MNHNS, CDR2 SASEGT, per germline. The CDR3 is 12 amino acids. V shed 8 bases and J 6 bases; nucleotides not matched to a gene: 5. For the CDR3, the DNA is TGTGCCAGCTCGGGACTAGCAGGCGAGCAGTACGTC. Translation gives CASSGLAGEQYV.

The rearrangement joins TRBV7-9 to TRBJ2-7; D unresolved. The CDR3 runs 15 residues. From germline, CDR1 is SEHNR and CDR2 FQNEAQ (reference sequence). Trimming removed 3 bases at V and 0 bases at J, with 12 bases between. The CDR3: CASSFGYGPSYEQYF. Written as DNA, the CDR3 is TGTGCCAGCAGCTTTGGGTATGGCCCCTCCTACGAGCAGTACTTC.